The clone carrying this T cell receptor (beta chain) has only a few counts. Its target is unknown. The data originate from a study of blood T cells in healthy people across ages. Whole-study findings and limits: Researchers deemed the diversity estimates from one million T cells underestimates. Higher diversity and more naive CD4+ cells were features of long-lived donors, compared to aged donors.

Germline lookup yields CDR1 SGHRS and CDR2 YFSETQ. The CDR3 runs 14 residues. With a J-beta primer mix and a sample-barcoded 5' primer, a second PCR ran 7 to 11 cycles. Samples each returned at least 3 million CDR3-containing paired-end reads. TCRdb re-called the 5' RACE reads through MiXCR, storing one row per CDR3 protein. The sample lists approximately 880,000 distinct CDR3 sequences, about 48% occurring once. Isolating PBMCs gave at least 6 million of these cells per sample. The sample comprised blood. The clonotype originates from a man aged 25 to 40 in good health. The chain is built from TRBV5-1 and TRBJ2-4; D may be TRBD1 (5 bases). TRBJ2-7 matches the DNA end more closely, so the J call is doubtful. The CDR3 bases are TGCGCCAGCAGCGTGTCGGCAGGGCCCTACGAGCAGTACTTC. Amino acid sequence: CASSVSAGPYEQYF.